Described below is a single T cell receptor beta chain sequence and its context. Produced via immunoSEQ multiplex PCR; TCRdb's table is partial and in-frame only. The data show 80,000 to 90,000 clones, 90% to 95% seen once. The data are from a study of T cell responses to AZD1222 COVID-19 vaccine. This TCR was sampled from an adult in good health. Specimen: peripheral blood, collected on day 0 of MenACWY control vaccination.

CDR3 sequence reads: CASSNDIYTGELFF. DNA for the CDR3: TGTGCCAGCAGTAACGACATTTACACCGGGGAGCTGTTTTTT. The chain links TRBV6-2 or TRBV6-3 to TRBJ2-2, with unresolved D. Trimming left V 5 bases short and J 3 bases short, with 10 bases between. The CDR3 is 14 residues long. The germline V gene encodes CDR1 MNHEY and CDR2 SVGEGT.